Detailed here is one T cell receptor beta chain. This entry comes from a study of blood T cell repertoires in COVID-19. Per the original methods: It was from reference gene primer amplification that nucleated cell counts were estimated. The protocol was immunoSEQ multiplex PCR, while the TCRdb copy is restricted to in-frame clones and leaves out a portion. From that table come the V and J calls and clone size; the DNA was used to work out D and trimming. Counted here are 55,000 or so clones, about 90% occurring once; the ten biggest clones make up around 6.9%. Material: peripheral blood. The receptor was isolated from a man in his sixties with active or convalescent COVID-19.

CDR3 sequence: CAWSTYRDRGLSSYNSPLHF. In DNA form, the CDR3 reads TGTGCCTGGAGTACCTATAGGGACAGGGGTTTAAGCTCCTATAATTCACCCCTCCACTTT. The chain employs TRBV30 and TRBJ1-6, with 10 bases identical to TRBD1. The germline V gene has CDR1 GTSNPN and CDR2 SVGIG (reference sequence). With 2 bases clipped from V and 0 bases from J, the junction kept 13 bases outside the gene matches. The CDR3 contains 20 residues.